The next 9 T cell receptor beta chains were all read from a single sample in a study of OX40 agonist ivuxolimab in advanced cancers. Only in-frame clones appear in the TCRdb table, and some are missing; sequencing was by immunoSEQ multiplex PCR. The sample has approximately 50,000 clones; over 85% are singletons. Sequences were derived from CD4+ or CD8+ T cells sorted from blood, sampled in a trial of the OX40 agonist ivuxolimab. The receptor set was obtained from an adult with an advanced solid tumor such as melanoma, head and neck, liver or kidney cancer.

J is TRBJ2-2 and V is TRBV9, with D uncertain. CDR3 size: 12 residues. V lost 4 bases, J lost 7 bases, and 8 bases lay in between. From germline, CDR1 is SGDLS and CDR2 YYNGEE. The CDR3 nucleotides read TGTGCCAGCAGCTTGACTGACGGGGAGCTGTTTTTT. It encodes CASSLTDGELFF.

J is TRBJ1-2 and V is TRBV5-1; D is ambiguous. Germline loops: CDR1 SGHRS, CDR2 YFSETQ. The ends were cut back, 0 bases at V and 4 bases at J, with 10 bases in the middle. CDR3 length: 14 residues. CDR3 DNA sequence: TGCGCCAGCAGCTTGGAAACCAGCTTCTATGGCTACACCTTC. Its translation is CASSLETSFYGYTF.

This clone was detected only once. Sequence at one end of the junction differs from germline and may be a read error. V and J are TRBV7-2 and TRBJ1-1, with D perhaps matching TRBD1 (5 bases). CDR1 SGHTA and CDR2 FQGNSA come from the germline V gene. The CDR3 is 12 residues long. The CDR3 region has the DNA TGTGCCAGCAGCTTTCCAGGGATACAAACAATCTTT. Its protein is CASSFPGIQTIF.

The chain combines TRBV27 with TRBJ2-1; D unresolved. Germline values: CDR1 MNHEY, CDR2 SMNVEV (reference sequence). Trimming removed 3 bases from V and 1 base from J, with 7 bases in between. The CDR3 contains 14 residues. The CDR3 DNA reads as TGTGCCAGCAGTTTTACAGCATCCTACAATGAGCAGTTCTTC. Encoded protein: CASSFTASYNEQFF.

CDR3 amino acids: CASSLGNTAPKGAFF. The DNA of the CDR3 is TGTGCCAGCAGCTTAGGAAACACGGCCCCAAAGGGAGCTTTCTTT. The chain employs TRBV7-8 and TRBJ1-1; D is uncertain. Trimming pared 1 base from V and 10 bases from J, leaving 19 bases between. The CDR3 is 15 residues long. Per germline, CDR1 SGHVS and CDR2 FQNEAQ.

V gene TRBV18 combines with J gene TRBJ1-1; no reliable D call. The V end lost 2 bases, the J end lost 2 bases, and 15 bases lay between the germline ends. The CDR3 covers 16 residues. Germline V lookup: CDR1 KGHSH, CDR2 LQKENI. For the CDR3, the DNA is TGTGCCAGCTCACCAGAGGTAGGAGATTTTAACACTGAAGCTTTCTTT. Encoded protein: CASSPEVGDFNTEAFF.

This CDR3 is CAISLSPGLQTGELFF. The CDR3 nucleotides read TGTGCCATCAGTTTATCTCCGGGACTGCAAACCGGGGAGCTGTTTTTT. V is TRBV10-3 and J is TRBJ2-2; D perhaps matches TRBD2 (6 bases). The length of the CDR3 is 16 residues. Trimming pared 5 bases from V and 5 bases from J, leaving 18 bases between. The germline V gene has CDR1 ENHRY and CDR2 SYGVKD.

This chain connects TRBV14 to TRBJ2-7; 7 bases match TRBD2. After removal of 0 bases from V and 5 bases from J, the junction contained 7 bases not matched to a gene. Germline CDR1 reads SGHDN; CDR2 reads FVKESK. This CDR3 has 15 residues. CDR3 sequence reads: CASSQDPGRFDEQYF. The CDR3 nucleotides are TGTGCCAGCAGCCAAGATCCCGGGAGGTTCGACGAGCAGTACTTC.

A remark on this clone: The CDR3 does not close with the conserved phenylalanine or tryptophan, likely indicating a read error. The chain is built from TRBV9 and TRBJ1-1; D possibly corresponds to TRBD1 (6 bases). The germline V gene has CDR1 SGDLS and CDR2 YYNGEE. V shed 0 bases and J shed 5 bases, with 11 bases lying between them. CDR3 size: 14 residues. This chain's CDR3 is CASSVASGETEAFS. CDR3 coding DNA: TGTGCCAGCAGCGTAGCATCAGGGGAAACTGAAGCTTTCTCT.